Listed below are T cell receptor beta chains from one sample, sequenced in a study of T-cell memory formation after mild COVID-19. TCRdb recomputed calls from the 5' RACE reads with MiXCR, one row per CDR3 protein. Of hundreds of thousands of distinct CDR3 sequences in the sample, 20% to 25% are singletons; the top ten hold 8.8%. The sequenced sample consisted of PBMCs or a T cell subset sorted from them (not recorded which). The source of these receptors is an adult woman who had mild COVID-19 (a few samples of this study predate the infection). Cell type and time point are not known. CDR3s include the opening cysteine and the closing phenylalanine or tryptophan. D genes are given only for firm matches. Clone sizes are given selectively: once, few, many, or a class where the clone is expanded.

J gene,D gene,V gene,clone size,CDR3 DNA,CDR3 protein
TRBJ1-1,TRBD1,TRBV7-2,once,TGTGCCAGCAGCCTACCGGGACAGGGAAGAGGCGAAGCTTTCTTT,CASSLPGQGRGEAFF
TRBJ2-7,NA,TRBV14,few,TGTGCCAGCAGCCAAGAGATTGGGGGCAACGCCTACGAGCAGTACTTC,CASSQEIGGNAYEQYF
TRBJ2-1,NA,TRBV4-2,NA,TGTGCCAGCAGCCCGTCGCGGAGCGGCAATGAGCAGTTCTTC,CASSPSRSGNEQFF
TRBJ2-1,TRBD2,TRBV18,NA,TGTGCCAGCTCACCCGCACTAGCGGGGGGTGAGCAGTTCTTC,CASSPALAGGEQFF
TRBJ2-5,TRBD2,TRBV5-1,NA,TGCGCCAGCAGCTTGCTTCGTGGACTAGCGGGAGCCCCTGCCGAGACCCAGTACTTC,CASSLLRGLAGAPAETQYF
TRBJ2-1,TRBD2,TRBV3-1,NA,TGTGCCAGCAGCCAAGAATACGCGGGAGGCTCCTACAATGAGCAGTTCTTC,CASSQEYAGGSYNEQFF
TRBJ2-7,TRBD2,TRBV13,few,TGTGCCAGCAGCGCAAGCATTAGCGGGAGATACGAGCAGTACTTC,CASSASISGRYEQYF
TRBJ2-1,NA,TRBV27,few,TGTGCCAGCAGTTCACCGAGGTGGAATGAGCAGTTCTTC,CASSSPRWNEQFF
TRBJ2-1,NA,TRBV13,NA,TGTGCCAGCAGCTTAGGACTTGCCCTTGTTGGGCAGTTCTTC,CASSLGLALVGQFF
TRBJ2-7,NA,TRBV5-1,few,TGCGCCAGCCTTGAGGGCAACGAGCAGTACTTC,CASLEGNEQYF
TRBJ1-1,TRBD1,TRBV5-1,NA,TGCGCCAGCAGAGACAGGGGGCTCACTGAAGCTTTCTTT,CASRDRGLTEAFF
TRBJ1-2,NA,TRBV21-1,NA,TGTGCCAGCAGCTGCCAAGGACAGTTTTACTATGGCTACACCTTC,CASSCQGQFYYGYTF
TRBJ1-2,TRBD1,TRBV12-3/TRBV12-4,many,TGTGCCAGCAGCCAGTTTTACAGGGGGCTGTCCTCCTATGGCTACACCTTC,CASSQFYRGLSSYGYTF
TRBJ1-5,NA,TRBV30,NA,TGTGCCTGGAGTAAGGGAGTGACGAATCAGCCCCAGCATTTT,CAWSKGVTNQPQHF
TRBJ2-7,TRBD2,TRBV7-6,NA,TGTGCCAGCAGCTTAGGACTAGCATTCAGCTCCTACGAGCAGTACTTC,CASSLGLAFSSYEQYF
TRBJ2-5,TRBD1,TRBV12-3/TRBV12-4,few,TGTGCCAGCAGTCCGGGACAGGGTTTGGAGACCCAGTACTTC,CASSPGQGLETQYF
TRBJ2-7,NA,TRBV6-5,NA,TGTGCCAGCAGTCCCGGGTGGGCGAGCTCCTACGAGCAGTACTTC,CASSPGWASSYEQYF
TRBJ2-3,TRBD2,TRBV7-9,few,TGTGCCAGCAGCTCATCGACTAGCGGGACGGCCGCAGATACGCAGTATTTT,CASSSSTSGTAADTQYF
TRBJ1-5,TRBD1,TRBV4-1,NA,TGCGCCAGCAGCCAAGTAGAGGGGGCACGTCAGCCCCAGCATTTT,CASSQVEGARQPQHF
TRBJ2-3,NA,TRBV29-1,NA,TGCAGCGTTGGGGCGGACACCTTGGATACGCAGTATTTT,CSVGADTLDTQYF
TRBJ1-1,NA,TRBV11-2,many,TGTGCCAGCAGCCGGCGGTCGAACACTGAAGCTTTCTTT,CASSRRSNTEAFF
TRBJ1-5,NA,TRBV7-2,once,TGTGCCAGCAGCCCGCAGGGACCCATCAATCAGCCCCAGCATTTT,CASSPQGPINQPQHF
TRBJ2-1,NA,TRBV2,NA,TGTGCCAGCAGTGCTATAGAAACAGGAGCCAATGAGCAGTTCTTC,CASSAIETGANEQFF
TRBJ2-7,NA,TRBV9,few,TGTGCCAGCAGCGTGGGCCAGGACTACGAGCAGTACTTC,CASSVGQDYEQYF
TRBJ2-2,TRBD2,TRBV7-2,few,TGTGCCAGCAGCCGACTAGCGGGAGGGCGTAAAAACACCGGGGAGCTGTTTTTT,CASSRLAGGRKNTGELFF
TRBJ2-7,NA,TRBV24-1,NA,TGTGCCACCAGTGACTGGGGTGGGAAGTACTTC,CATSDWGGKYF
TRBJ1-2,TRBD1,TRBV7-9,many,TGTGCCAGCAGCTTAGTAGGGGGCGGCTATGGCTACACCTTC,CASSLVGGGYGYTF
TRBJ1-1,TRBD1,TRBV5-1,NA,TGCGCCAGCAGCAAACTTCAGGGGGCCGTTGAAGCTTTCTTT,CASSKLQGAVEAFF